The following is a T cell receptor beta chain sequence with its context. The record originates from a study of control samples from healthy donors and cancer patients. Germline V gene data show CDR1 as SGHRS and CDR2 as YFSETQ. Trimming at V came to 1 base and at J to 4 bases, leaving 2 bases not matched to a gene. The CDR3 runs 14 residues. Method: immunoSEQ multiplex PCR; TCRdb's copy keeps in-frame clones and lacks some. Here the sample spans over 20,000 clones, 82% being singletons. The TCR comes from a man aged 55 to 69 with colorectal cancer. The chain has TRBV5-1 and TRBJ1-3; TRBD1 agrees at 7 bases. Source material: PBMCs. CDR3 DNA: TGCGCCAGCAGCTTGAACAGGGGCGGAAACACCATATATTTT. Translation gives CASSLNRGGNTIYF.